This TCR beta chain was identified during a study of T cell responses to AZD1222 COVID-19 vaccine. Germline CDR1 and CDR2: MNHEY and SVGAGI. This CDR3 comprises 13 residues. Between the trimmed V and J ends, which lost 7 bases and 6 bases, there was a span of 15 bases. Concerning this clone: Its antigen is not identified.

Sequencing used immunoSEQ multiplex PCR; TCRdb keeps in-frame clones, though not all of them. The data hold about 140,000 clones, with approximately 93% observed a single time. Regarding the study as a whole: Baseline serostatus was positive in only a handful of AZD1222 recipients. Possibly, clonal diversity was underestimated; donors were largely white British and included more females.

Material: peripheral blood, obtained on day 0 of MenACWY control vaccination. The rearrangement joins TRBV6-5 to TRBJ1-1; D gene uncertain. The source is an adult in good health. In DNA form, the CDR3 reads TGTGCCAGCATCCACCGGGGAACCGCTGAAGCTTTCTTT. This sequence encodes CASIHRGTAEAFF.